The sequence of this T cell receptor (beta chain) was determined in a study of cytomegalovirus exposure and HLA in healthy donors (dated by TCRdb to 2015 to 2018). Background for the entire study: According to a later analysis, the roughly 130 validation repertoires were produced on the same platform as the 700 or so repertoires of the first cohort. A separate validation cohort of 100 to 150 different subjects was used in addition to the approximately 700-subject first cohort. The study aimed to test whether signatures of past pathogen exposure could be identified by cataloging public T cell receptors. The study combined high-throughput TCR immunosequencing, statistical association of individual TCRs with disease status, and machine learning to predict cytomegalovirus infection status. The investigation overall reported the following: While some public TCRs were present in many individuals, most TCR sequences turned up only very rarely across donors. A later analysis had no HLA typing for the validation cohort, so co-occurrence there was scored across all 110 or so repertoires. In vitro tests confirmed that three of the cytomegalovirus-associated TCR beta chains recognize cytomegalovirus antigens. A total of about 180 TCR beta chains were listed by the study as associated with cytomegalovirus. According to the authors, the approach could potentially be generalized to other disease states and immunological phenotypes. The classifier was reported to diagnose cytomegalovirus status with high specificity and sensitivity in both the original cohort and the validation cohort. Subsequent analysis determined that TCRs grouped into clusters in the first cohort also showed a tendency toward co-occurrence across the 120 or so validation repertoires, and about 93% of cluster scores exceeded 0.

Libraries were built with the immunoSEQ multiplex PCR assay. In the original analysis: A statistical classification framework was built to diagnose cytomegalovirus status from the catalog of TCR beta chain sequences. Not all clones reach the TCRdb copy of this immuneACCESS table, which keeps in-frame sequences only. Checked studies attribute under half of the gap to unresolved V genes and leave the rest unexplained. Clone size and the V and J calls come from that table; the DNA yielded D and trimming. This sample gives 150,000 to 200,000 clones in total; more than 70% of them show up just once. More than 1.1% of the sample belongs to the ten largest clones. The donors belonged to the validation cohort of approximately 130 subjects, which was separate from the roughly 670-subject first cohort. For this clone: The target of this receptor is not known. Per-base qualities were not stored, and no clone one base away is much larger.

The specimen sequenced was PBMCs. This TCR was sampled from a young woman in good health and CMV-seronegative.

CDR3 region: CASSFRDRGSYGYTF. The bases read TGTGCCAGCAGTTTCCGGGACAGGGGAAGCTATGGCTACACCTTC. The V and J segments used are TRBV6-5 and TRBJ1-2; 10 nucleotides in the junction match TRBD1. Measured from the cysteine to the phenylalanine, the CDR3 is 15 residues long. Just CDR3 DNA is preserved here, 45 bases in frame from base 1. V loses 4 bases at its end and J loses 4 bases; junction bases beyond the gene matches: 6. The germline V gene supplies CDR1 MNHEY and CDR2 SVGAGI.